This TCR beta chain emerged from a study of blood T cell repertoires in COVID-19. About the study: PBMCs, B-cell-depleted T cells, or T cells provided the cDNA or gDNA that made up the material.

Method: immunoSEQ multiplex PCR; TCRdb's copy keeps in-frame clones and lacks some. Among 400,000 to 550,000 clones listed, roughly 87% were seen once. Germline V lookup: CDR1 LNHNV, CDR2 YYDKDF (reference sequence). This CDR3 region has 14 residues. The V end lost 1 base, the J end lost 7 bases, and 11 bases lay between the germline ends. The sequencing input was PBMCs or T cells enriched from blood (not recorded which). This chain joins TRBV15 and TRBJ1-5; a weak D match, TRBD1 (6 bases). The source is a woman aged 18 to 35 with acute COVID-19. For the CDR3, the DNA is TGTGCCACCAGCAGAGGTGGGGGCTGGCAGCCCCAGCATTTT. This encodes CATSRGGGWQPQHF.